The 31 T cell receptor beta chains presented below share a single source sample, sequenced in a study of T cell responses to AZD1222 COVID-19 vaccine. Clones were sequenced by immunoSEQ multiplex PCR, and TCRdb holds only the in-frame ones, with some missing. The sample lists 95,000 to 110,000 clones, approximately 89% seen once, with 20% in the top ten. Source: peripheral blood, taken on day 0 of AZD1222 vaccination. The receptors here all came from an adult in good health.

V usage is TRBV10-2 and J usage is TRBJ2-7; 9 nucleotides match TRBD1. V dropped 7 bases and J dropped 0; count of bases not matched to a gene: 7. CDR3 length equals 15 residues. CDR1 and CDR2 (germline): WSHSY, SAAADI. CDR3 in DNA: TGCGCCAGCAAAACCACGGGACAGGGCTCCTACGAGCAGTACTTC. This gives the protein CASKTTGQGSYEQYF.

This clone was seen a single time. J is TRBJ2-6 and V is TRBV5-4; D remains ambiguous. Germline loops: CDR1 SGHNT, CDR2 YYREEE (reference sequence). CDR3 length: 15 residues. V lost 0 bases and J lost 2, with 6 bases in between. The CDR3 DNA is TGTGCCAGCAGCTTGGTAGGTGCTGGGGCCAACGTCCTGACTTTC. Translated: CASSLVGAGANVLTF.

The chain couples TRBV29-1 to TRBJ1-1; D uncertain. V shed 6 bases and J shed 4 bases, with 9 bases lying between them. The germline gives CDR1 SQVTM, CDR2 ANQGSEA. The CDR3 covers 11 residues. The CDR3 DNA is TGCAGCGTCCAATGGGCCACTGAAGCTTTCTTT. Residues: CSVQWATEAFF.

The chain links TRBV7-5 to TRBJ1-5. TRBV7-5 is an annotated pseudogene. The CDR3 length is 15 residues. CDR3 sequence: CARSLYPYSNQPQHF. The CDR3 nucleotides read TGTGCCAGAAGCTTATATCCCTATAGCAATCAGCCCCAGCATTTT.

The chain has TRBV20-1 and TRBJ1-2, with D uncertain. Germline-derived CDR1 and CDR2 are DFQATT and SNEGSKA (reference sequence). Trimming pared 4 bases from V and 5 bases from J, leaving 5 bases between. The CDR3 has 10 amino acids. This CDR3 reads CSAMEYGYTF. The CDR3 DNA sequence: TGCAGTGCTATGGAGTATGGCTACACCTTC.

The chain has TRBV12-1 and TRBJ2-3. TRBV12-1 is flagged as a pseudogene. This CDR3 comprises 22 residues. Here the CDR3 reads CASIFESGTAETRGDYTDTQYF. For the CDR3, the DNA is TGTGCCAGCATCTTCGAATCCGGGACGGCAGAAACTAGAGGGGATTACACAGATACGCAGTATTTT.

A single count supports this clone. This sequence joins TRBV11-2 and TRBJ2-4; D is ambiguous. V was trimmed by 5 bases and J by 6 bases, leaving 11 bases between them. There are 13 residues in the CDR3. The V gene's germline CDR1 is SGHAT and CDR2 FQNNGV. CDR3 in amino acids: CASSPPVRNIQYF. CDR3 sequence (DNA): TGTGCCAGCAGCCCGCCGGTGCGAAACATTCAGTACTTC. Full variable domain (missing parts from reference TRBV11-2 and TRBJ2-4): EAGVAQSPRYKIIEKRQSVAFWCNPISGHATLYWYQQILGQGPKLLIQFQNNGVVDDSQLPKDRFSAERLKGVDSTLKIQPAKLEDSAVYLCASSPPVRNIQYFGAGTRLSVL.

The chain recombines TRBV10-3 with TRBJ2-1; D perhaps matches TRBD2 (5 bases). This CDR3 has 12 amino acids. The V end lost 3 bases, the J end lost 5 bases, and 5 bases lay between the germline ends. Germline assignment: CDR1 ENHRY and CDR2 SYGVKD. The CDR3 DNA reads TGTGCCATCAGTGACGGGGACAATGAGCAGTTCTTC. Translation: CAISDGDNEQFF.

This clone was recorded at least ten times. This rearrangement joins TRBV7-8 to TRBJ2-2; no clear D. Germline V lookup: CDR1 SGHVS, CDR2 FQNEAQ. V lost 2 bases, J lost 6 bases, and 13 bases lay in between. This CDR3 has 15 amino acids. The CDR3 loop reads CASSLNPSAAGELFF. In nucleotides, the CDR3 is TGTGCCAGCAGCTTAAATCCCAGCGCGGCCGGGGAGCTGTTTTTT.

The chain combines TRBV12-3 or TRBV12-4 with TRBJ1-1; maybe TRBD1 (6 bases). The CDR3 length is 12 residues. V was cut by 6 bases and J by 9 bases, with 14 bases left in between. The CDR3 DNA is TGTGCCAGCAGCCCGACAGGTGAGCAAGCTTTCTTT. Translating gives CASSPTGEQAFF.

This sequence joins TRBV6-5 and TRBJ1-1; D is perhaps TRBD1 (5 bases). Germline values: CDR1 MNHEY, CDR2 SVGAGI. The CDR3 spans 16 residues. Trimming removed 0 bases from V and 4 bases from J, with 15 bases in between. CDR3 sequence reads: CASSYSGPATGTEAFF. Written as DNA, the CDR3 is TGTGCCAGCAGTTACTCGGGACCAGCCACGGGCACTGAAGCTTTCTTT.

The rearrangement joins TRBV28 to TRBJ2-7; TRBD1 is a possible D gene (6 bases). Germline CDR1 and CDR2: MDHEN and SYDVKM. The CDR3 has 13 amino acids. The V and J ends lost 6 bases and 7 bases respectively, with 16 bases between them. The CDR3 loop is CASRQTGMGEQYF. CDR3 DNA sequence: TGTGCCAGCAGACAAACAGGGATGGGGGAGCAGTACTTC.

This chain uses TRBV18 with TRBJ1-5, with D perhaps matching TRBD1 (5 bases). Germline lookup yields CDR1 KGHSH and CDR2 LQKENI. Trimming cost V 0 bases and J 1 base, with 7 bases left between them. This CDR3 region has 15 residues. The CDR3 DNA reads TGTGCCAGCTCACCACCGGGGGTAAGCAATCAGCCCCAGCATTTT. Its protein is CASSPPGVSNQPQHF.

The rearrangement joins TRBV10-3 to TRBJ2-2; 8 bases align to TRBD1. This CDR3 comprises 15 residues. The V gene end was trimmed by 10 bases and the J gene end by 0 bases; junction bases not matched to a gene: 7. CDR1 ENHRY and CDR2 SYGVKD come from the germline V gene. CDR3 loop: CAKMDREANTGELFF. CDR3 bases: TGTGCCAAAATGGACAGGGAAGCGAACACCGGGGAGCTGTTTTTT.

CDR3 nucleotides: TGTGCCAGCAGCTTGGAGTCATCCCGAGGGGCCCAGCATTTT. Translated, it gives CASSLESSRGAQHF. The chain links TRBV7-2 to TRBJ1-5, with D perhaps TRBD1 (5 bases). Per the germline V gene, CDR1 is SGHTA and CDR2 is FQGNSA. The CDR3 extends over 14 amino acids. Trimming cost V 3 bases and J 11 bases, with 17 bases left between them.

The chain recombines TRBV6-4 with TRBJ2-2; TRBD1 or TRBD2 may be the D gene (5 bases each). With 5 bases removed from V and 2 bases from J, the gap between germline ends came to 15 bases. This CDR3 has 16 residues. CDR1 is MRHNA, CDR2 SNTAGT, per germline. CDR3 residues: CASSLNPGPNTGELFF. The CDR3 DNA sequence: TGTGCCAGCAGTCTCAATCCGGGACCAAACACCGGGGAGCTGTTTTTT.

The genes are TRBV27 and TRBJ2-1, with D possibly matching TRBD2 (6 bases). The CDR3 has 14 residues. Germline assignment: CDR1 MNHEY and CDR2 SMNVEV (reference sequence). Trimming removed 10 bases at V and 7 bases at J, with 20 bases between. CDR3 DNA: TGTGCCACACGAAGGGGAGGATTGGGTAATGAGCAGTTCTTC. Its protein is CATRRGGLGNEQFF.

The chain uses TRBV19 and TRBJ2-2; 7 bases fit TRBD1. Germline lookup yields CDR1 LNHDA and CDR2 SQIVND (reference sequence). Germline trimming cut 5 bases from V and 6 bases from J; bases unmatched to any gene: 9. The CDR3 spans 15 residues. CDR3 bases: TGTGCCAGTAGTTTCACAGGGGACCCTCCCGGGGAGCTGTTTTTT. Translation gives CASSFTGDPPGELFF.

This clone showed up just once. The chain combines TRBV6-5 with TRBJ2-7; 11 nucleotides agree with TRBD1. Trimming took 4 bases from V and 4 from J; bases not matched to a gene: 6. Per germline, CDR1 MNHEY and CDR2 SVGAGI. There are 15 residues in the CDR3. The CDR3 spells CASSSTGTGGYEQYF. DNA for the CDR3: TGTGCCAGCAGTTCAACCGGGACAGGGGGTTACGAGCAGTACTTC.

The rearrangement links TRBV5-4 to TRBJ1-1; TRBD1 is a possible D gene (5 bases). V lost 4 bases, J lost 1 base, and 20 bases lay in between. The germline V gene encodes CDR1 SGHNT and CDR2 YYREEE (reference sequence). The CDR3 consists of 17 residues. The DNA of the CDR3 is TGTGCCAGCAGCGAGGCCGCGGCGGTTGGACAGAACACTGAAGCTTTCTTT. This sequence encodes CASSEAAAVGQNTEAFF.

This chain joins TRBV6-5 and TRBJ1-1, with D unclear. Trimming took off 7 bases at V and 1 base at J, with 10 bases between the two ends. The CDR3 length is 13 residues. The germline gives CDR1 MNHEY, CDR2 SVGAGI. Written as DNA, the CDR3 is TGTGCCAGCACCCTAACAGAGAACACTGAAGCTTTCTTT. Protein product: CASTLTENTEAFF.

This clone was observed a handful of times. The chain uses TRBV7-2 and TRBJ2-1; no reliable D call. This CDR3 is built from 13 residues. CDR1 SGHTA and CDR2 FQGNSA come from the germline V gene. Trimming cost V 2 bases and J 8 bases, with 10 bases left between them. CDR3 sequence (DNA): TGTGCCAGCAGCTTAATGAGTTGGGATGAGCAGTTCTTC. Its protein product is CASSLMSWDEQFF. The full variable domain, rest sourced from reference TRBV7-2 and TRBJ2-1, is GAGVSQSPSNKVTEKGKDVELRCDPISGHTALYWYRQSLGQGLEFLIYFQGNSAPDKSGLPSDRFSAERTGGSVSTLTIQRTQQEDSAVYLCASSLMSWDEQFFGPGTRLTVL.

This sequence joins TRBV19 and TRBJ1-3; no clear D gene. The CDR3 is 13 residues long. Between the trimmed V and J ends, which lost 3 bases and 0 bases, there was a span of 3 bases. The germline CDR1 and CDR2 sequences are LNHDA and SQIVND (reference sequence). The CDR3 region is CASSIHSGNTIYF. DNA of the CDR3: TGTGCCAGTAGTATCCACTCTGGAAACACCATATATTTT.

The chain combines TRBV5-1 with TRBJ1-2; D remains ambiguous. CDR3 size: 13 residues. CDR1 SGHRS and CDR2 YFSETQ come from the germline V gene. The V gene lost 0 bases and the J gene lost 5 bases, with 8 bases spanning the gap. The CDR3 here is CASSLDGLYGYTF. The CDR3 DNA follows: TGCGCCAGCAGCTTGGACGGGCTGTATGGCTACACCTTC. Together with reference TRBV5-1 and TRBJ1-2, the CDR3 gives the full variable domain: KAGVTQTPRYLIKTRGQQVTLSCSPISGHRSVSWYQQTPGQGLQFLFEYFSETQRNKGNFPGRFSGRQFSNSRSEMNVSTLELGDSALYLCASSLDGLYGYTFGSGTRLTVV.

This chain uses TRBV13 with TRBJ2-7, with 7 bases fitting TRBD1. The CDR3 consists of 13 residues. Per germline, CDR1 PRHDT and CDR2 FYEKMQ (reference sequence). V shed 10 bases, J shed 3 bases, and the junction held 9 bases outside the gene matches. The CDR3 bases are TGTGCCACCCGGAGACAGGGTGGCTACGAGCAGTACTTC. Protein sequence: CATRRQGGYEQYF.

This clone was seen a few times. The V and J genes are TRBV11-2 and TRBJ2-3, with 11 bases lining up with TRBD2. Per the germline V gene, CDR1 is SGHAT and CDR2 is FQNNGV. Losses at the gene ends were 5 bases for V and 3 bases for J; bases not matched to a gene: 10. The CDR3 runs 17 residues. The CDR3 coding sequence is TGTGCCAGCAGCCCTACCATAGCGGGAGGGCCGACAGATACGCAGTATTTT. This translates into CASSPTIAGGPTDTQYF.

The chain employs TRBV24-1 and TRBJ2-2; 11 bases line up with TRBD1. V shed 4 bases and J 3 bases; nucleotides not matched to a gene: 3. Per the germline V gene, CDR1 is KGHDR and CDR2 is SFDVKD. The CDR3 consists of 16 residues. In DNA form, the CDR3 reads TGTGCCACCAGTGACCCGGGACAGGGGGACACCGGGGAGCTGTTTTTT. Translating gives CATSDPGQGDTGELFF.

In DNA, the CDR3 is TGCGCCAGCAGGAATTTGGGGGGAATGAGGGCTTTCTTT. Amino acids: CASRNLGGMRAFF. The chain has TRBV5-1 and TRBJ1-1; possibly TRBD1 for D (5 bases). The germline gives CDR1 SGHRS, CDR2 YFSETQ. CDR3 length: 13 amino acids. V lost 5 bases and J lost 11, with 19 bases in between. The full variable domain, in which reference TRBV5-1 and TRBJ1-1 provide the parts outside the CDR3, is KAGVTQTPRYLIKTRGQQVTLSCSPISGHRSVSWYQQTPGQGLQFLFEYFSETQRNKGNFPGRFSGRQFSNSRSEMNVSTLELGDSALYLCASRNLGGMRAFFGQGTRLTVV.

The chain is built from TRBV2 and TRBJ2-7; D not certain. Per germline, CDR1 SNHLY and CDR2 FYNNEI. V lost 3 bases and J 7 bases, leaving 7 bases between the germline ends. The CDR3 has 11 amino acids. The CDR3 loop reads CASSEVWEQYF. In nucleotides, the CDR3 is TGTGCCAGCAGTGAGGTCTGGGAGCAGTACTTC.

This chain uses TRBV30 with TRBJ1-1; D gene unclear. The CDR3 is 13 residues long. V was shortened by 2 bases and J by 1 base, with 8 bases between the two germline ends. Germline values: CDR1 GTSNPN, CDR2 SVGIG (reference sequence). The CDR3 spells CAWSNAPNTEAFF. In DNA form, the CDR3 reads TGTGCCTGGAGTAACGCCCCGAACACTGAAGCTTTCTTT.

This clone was detected a few times. The J gene is TRBJ1-3, the V gene TRBV19, with a possible D match to TRBD1 (6 bases). V lost 10 bases, J lost 4 bases, and 14 bases lay in between. Germline V lookup: CDR1 LNHDA, CDR2 SQIVND (reference sequence). The CDR3 spans 13 residues. In nucleotides, the CDR3 is TGTGCCACCGCAGGGGAGAACGGAAACACCATATATTTT. Translated: CATAGENGNTIYF.